The rows below give T cell receptor beta chains drawn from one sample of a study of cytomegalovirus exposure and HLA in healthy donors. Only in-frame clones appear in the TCRdb table, and some are missing; sequencing was by immunoSEQ multiplex PCR. The repertoire consists of under 200,000 clones, with roughly 77% occurring once and the leading ten covering around 7.7%. What was sequenced was PBMCs. Receptors originate from a woman aged 40 to 50 in good health and CMV-seropositive. CDR3s include the opening cysteine and the closing phenylalanine or tryptophan. Each record gives: CDR3 protein, CDR3 DNA, J gene, D gene, V gene, clone size. D genes are given only for firm matches. A row's size may be missing; if present it is once, few, many or a size class.

CDR3aa: CASSVGGRATDTQYF
CDR3nt: TGTGCCAGTAGTGTGGGCGGGAGGGCCACAGATACGCAGTATTTT
j_gene: TRBJ2-3
d_gene: TRBD2
v_gene: TRBV19
abundance: .

CDR3aa: CASSYLAGRYEQYF
CDR3nt: TGTGCCAGTAGCTACTTAGCGGGCCGCTACGAGCAGTACTTC
j_gene: TRBJ2-7
d_gene: TRBD2
v_gene: TRBV5-4
abundance: .

CDR3aa: CASSSDSNYEQYF
CDR3nt: TGCGCCAGCAGCTCCGACAGCAACTACGAGCAGTACTTC
j_gene: TRBJ2-7
d_gene: .
v_gene: TRBV5-1
abundance: .

CDR3aa: CASGRGLEDHNEQFF
CDR3nt: TGTGCCAGCGGGCGGGGCCTGGAGGATCACAATGAGCAGTTCTTC
j_gene: TRBJ2-1
d_gene: .
v_gene: TRBV6-1
abundance: few

CDR3aa: CASSQIGGQGASGYTF
CDR3nt: TGCGCCAGCAGCCAAATTGGCGGACAGGGGGCTTCTGGCTACACCTTC
j_gene: TRBJ1-2
d_gene: TRBD1
v_gene: TRBV4-1
abundance: few

CDR3aa: CASSPRSDSYEQYF
CDR3nt: TGTGCCAGCAGTCCCAGGTCTGATTCCTACGAGCAGTACTTC
j_gene: TRBJ2-7
d_gene: .
v_gene: TRBV27
abundance: .

CDR3aa: CASSQPRGRWGGEKLFF
CDR3nt: TGCGCCAGCAGCCAACCGAGAGGGAGATGGGGGGGTGAAAAACTGTTTTTT
j_gene: TRBJ1-4
d_gene: .
v_gene: TRBV4-3
abundance: .

CDR3aa: CASSLAGVQETQYF
CDR3nt: TGCGCCAGCAGCTTAGCGGGGGTCCAAGAGACCCAGTACTTC
j_gene: TRBJ2-5
d_gene: TRBD2
v_gene: TRBV5-1
abundance: few

CDR3aa: CASSSSPGQRNTIYF
CDR3nt: TGTGCCAGTAGTTCGTCTCCGGGACAGAGAAACACCATATATTTT
j_gene: TRBJ1-3
d_gene: TRBD1
v_gene: TRBV19
abundance: .

CDR3aa: CASSYSRERGNEKLFF
CDR3nt: TGTGCCAGCAGTTACTCGCGGGAAAGAGGGAATGAAAAACTGTTTTTT
j_gene: TRBJ1-4
d_gene: .
v_gene: TRBV6-5
abundance: .

CDR3aa: CASKRNSGSGYEQYF
CDR3nt: TGTGCCAGCAAAAGGAATAGCGGGAGCGGATACGAGCAGTACTTC
j_gene: TRBJ2-7
d_gene: TRBD2
v_gene: TRBV2
abundance: .

CDR3aa: CASSIAQDYNEQYF
CDR3nt: TGTGCCAGTAGTATTGCACAGGACTACAACGAGCAGTACTTC
j_gene: TRBJ2-7
d_gene: .
v_gene: TRBV19
abundance: .